This TCR beta chain derives from a study of cytomegalovirus exposure and HLA in healthy donors. General study points: TCR association rates varied by HLA locus in a later analysis, with DRB1 highest and HLA-C lowest. The study designated fewer than 200 TCR beta chains cytomegalovirus-associated. Among immune exposure information, only CMV serostatus was available.

Germline values: CDR1 SGHVS, CDR2 FNYEAQ. V gave up 1 base and J gave up 4 bases, with 10 bases separating them. The CDR3 covers 15 residues. As regards this clone: Its antigen is still unknown.

Primers: 60 Vbeta forward and 13 Jbeta reverse. Data came from immunoSEQ multiplex PCR; TCRdb stores just in-frame clones and leaves some out. In the table there are some 130,000 clones, about two thirds of which are singletons. This receptor was obtained from a man aged 50-59 years in good health and CMV-seropositive. The sample was PBMCs. The chain has TRBV7-6 and TRBJ2-2, with D perhaps TRBD1 (6 bases). The CDR3 DNA reads TGTGCCAGCAGCTTAGAGGGGGAGATCACCGGGGAGCTGTTTTTT. Its translation is CASSLEGEITGELFF.